This is a list of T cell receptor beta chains from one sample in a study of T-cell reconstitution after alpha-beta-depleted transplantation in children. One entry per CDR3 protein results from TCRdb running MiXCR on the PCR reads. This table holds hundreds of thousands of distinct CDR3 sequences, roughly 10% found once. The sequences come from PBMCs, collected before TCRalphabeta/CD19-depleted stem cell transplant. Receptors originate from a child under 10 years old with inherited bone marrow failure, due to receive a stem cell transplant. The CDR3 runs from the conserved cysteine through the conserved F or W. A D gene is named only where the DNA matches it firmly. Where a row states a size, it is once, few, many or the class of an expanded clone; other rows omit it.

>TRBJ1-2|many|NA|TRBV30
TGTGCCTGGAGTGTACTACGAGTTCAAACAGGCTATGGCTACACCTTC
CAWSVLRVQTGYGYTF
>TRBJ2-2|many|TRBD2|TRBV5-6
TGTGCCAGCAGCATAGGACTAGAAGGAGACACCGGGGAGCTGTTTTTT
CASSIGLEGDTGELFF
>TRBJ2-1|many|TRBD2|TRBV20-1
TGCAGTGCTCCCCCAGGGAGGGGGAGCGGGAGGGCCCTAGGTTGGCATGAGCAGTTCTTC
CSAPPGRGSGRALGWHEQFF
>TRBJ1-2|many|NA|TRBV25-1
TGTGCCAGCAGTGGCTATCGTTTGGGGCAGACGATCGGCTACACCTTC
CASSGYRLGQTIGYTF
>TRBJ2-1|NA|TRBD2|TRBV11-2
TGTGCCAGCAGCAATACTAGCGGGAGGACTAGGCGCATCAATGAGCAGTTCTTC
CASSNTSGRTRRINEQFF
>TRBJ2-7|NA|NA|TRBV28
TGTGCCAGCACCCCACCTCCGGGTAGCCGATCCTACGAGCAGTACTTC
CASTPPPGSRSYEQYF
>TRBJ2-1|many|NA|TRBV20-1
TGCAGTGCCGTCTCGGACGGGGGGGACAGTGAGCAGTTCTTC
CSAVSDGGDSEQFF
>TRBJ2-7|many|TRBD1|TRBV11-2
TGTGCCAGCAGCTTCGGGACAGGGTCCCACGAGCAGTACTTC
CASSFGTGSHEQYF
>TRBJ2-1|few|TRBD2|TRBV24-1
TGTGCCACCAGTGATTATGCGGGAGTCTACAATGAGCAGTTCTTC
CATSDYAGVYNEQFF
>TRBJ2-1|NA|TRBD2|TRBV20-1
TGCAGTGCAGATGGACTAGCGGGAGAATCCTACAATGAGCAGTTCTTC
CSADGLAGESYNEQFF
>TRBJ2-1|NA|NA|TRBV4-3
TGCGCCAGCAGCCAAGATGCGAGCTCCTACAATGAGCAGTTCTTC
CASSQDASSYNEQFF
>TRBJ2-2|many|TRBD2|TRBV5-1
TGCGCCAGCAGCTCCCTTGGAACGGGAGGTTTGTCCGGGGAGCTGTTTTTT
CASSSLGTGGLSGELFF
>TRBJ2-7|few|NA|TRBV10-3
TGTGCCATCAAGGAGTGGATCGGGGAGGCAAAGCATTACGAGCAGTACTTC
CAIKEWIGEAKHYEQYF
>TRBJ2-7|many|TRBD2|TRBV11-2
TGTGCCAGCAGCTCAACAAGCGGGAGAAGTTACGAGCAGTACTTC
CASSSTSGRSYEQYF